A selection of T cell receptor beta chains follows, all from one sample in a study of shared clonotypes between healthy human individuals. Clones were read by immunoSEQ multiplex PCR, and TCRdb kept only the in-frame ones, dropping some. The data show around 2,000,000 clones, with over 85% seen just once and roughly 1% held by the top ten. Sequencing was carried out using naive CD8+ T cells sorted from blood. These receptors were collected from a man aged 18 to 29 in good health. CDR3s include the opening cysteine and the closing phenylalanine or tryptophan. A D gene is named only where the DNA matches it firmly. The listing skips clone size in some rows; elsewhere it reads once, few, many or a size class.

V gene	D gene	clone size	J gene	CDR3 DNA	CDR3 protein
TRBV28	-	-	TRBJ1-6	TGTGCCAGCAGTTCCCCGGGCCCAGTGAATTCACCCCTCCACTTT	CASSSPGPVNSPLHF
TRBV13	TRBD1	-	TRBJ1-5	TGTGCCAGCACCTACAGGGGGAGCAATCAGCCCCAGCATTTT	CASTYRGSNQPQHF
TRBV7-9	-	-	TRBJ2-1	TGTGCCAGCAGCAGGCATGAGCAGTTCTTC	CASSRHEQFF
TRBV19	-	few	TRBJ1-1	TGTGCCAGTAGTATGGGGACTGAAGCTTTCTTT	CASSMGTEAFF
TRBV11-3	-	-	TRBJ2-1	TGTGCCAGCAGCTTAACCGCCGGGGCCAATGAGCAGTTCTTC	CASSLTAGANEQFF
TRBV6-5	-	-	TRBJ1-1	TGTGCCAGCAGTTATCGGTCCGGGCTGAACACTGAAGCTTTCTTT	CASSYRSGLNTEAFF
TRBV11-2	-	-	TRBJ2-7	TGTGCCAGCAGCTTGGTGAGCAGGCCCGAGCAGTACTTC	CASSLVSRPEQYF
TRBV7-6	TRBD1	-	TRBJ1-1	TGTGCCAGCAGCCCCGGACAGGGGGCTTTGGTTGAAGCTTTCTTT	CASSPGQGALVEAFF
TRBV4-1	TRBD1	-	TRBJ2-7	TGCGCCAGCAGCCCCCGACAGGGGTGGGAGCAGTACTTC	CASSPRQGWEQYF
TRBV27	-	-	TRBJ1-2	TGTGCCAGCAGCCCTCATTCGGGGGGCAACTATGGCTACACCTTC	CASSPHSGGNYGYTF
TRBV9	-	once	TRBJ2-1	TGTGCCAGCAGCGTAGGAGCCGGGGTTGTGGATGAGCAGTTCTTC	CASSVGAGVVDEQFF
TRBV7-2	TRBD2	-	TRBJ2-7	TGTGCCAGCAGCTTAGCCCCGGCTAGCGGGGCCTACGAGCAGTACTTC	CASSLAPASGAYEQYF
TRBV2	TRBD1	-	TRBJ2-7	TGTGCCAGCAGTGCCGGGACAGGAATAGGTGGACCGGAGGACGAGCAGTACTTC	CASSAGTGIGGPEDEQYF
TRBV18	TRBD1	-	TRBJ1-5	TGTGCCAGCTCACCTTACATACGGGACAGCTTCAATCAGCCCCAGCATTTT	CASSPYIRDSFNQPQHF
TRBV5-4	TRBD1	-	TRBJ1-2	TGTGCCAGCAGCCAGGACAGGGTAGGCTATGGCTACACCTTC	CASSQDRVGYGYTF
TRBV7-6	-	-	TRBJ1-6	TGTGCCAGCAGGGGTCCTAATTCACCCCTCCACTTT	CASRGPNSPLHF
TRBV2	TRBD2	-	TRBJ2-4	TGTGCCAGCACTCCCCCAGCGGGATGGATTCAGTACTTC	CASTPPAGWIQYF
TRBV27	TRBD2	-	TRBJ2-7	TGTGCCAGCAGTCCTTTAGCGGGGGGTATCTACGAGCAGTACTTC	CASSPLAGGIYEQYF
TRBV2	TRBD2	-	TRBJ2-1	TGTGCCAGCAGGACTAGCGGGGGATCTGGCTACAATGAGCAGTTCTTC	CASRTSGGSGYNEQFF
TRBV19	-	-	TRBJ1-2	TGTGCCAGTAGTCCGACTTTGGGGGAATCTGGCTATGGCTACACCTTC	CASSPTLGESGYGYTF
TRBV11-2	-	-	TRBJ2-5	TGTGCCAGCAGCTTACCCACTTATGCGCGAGAGACCCAGTACTTC	CASSLPTYARETQYF
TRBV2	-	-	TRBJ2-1	TGTGCCAGCAGTGGAGAGGGAAGTAAATCCTACAATGAGCAGTTCTTC	CASSGEGSKSYNEQFF
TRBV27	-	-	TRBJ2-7	TGTGCCAGCAGTCTGGGACGGAACTACGAGCAGTACTTC	CASSLGRNYEQYF
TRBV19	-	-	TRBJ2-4	TGTGCCAGTAGTCCCCCGGGTGGAGCCAAAAACATTCAGTACTTC	CASSPPGGAKNIQYF
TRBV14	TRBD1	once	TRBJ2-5	TGTGCCAGCAGCCAAGGATCCGGGACAGGAGAGACCCAGTACTTC	CASSQGSGTGETQYF
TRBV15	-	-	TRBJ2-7	TGTGCCACCAGCAGGGGATCAACCTACGAGCAGTACTTC	CATSRGSTYEQYF
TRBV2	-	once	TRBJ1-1	TGTGCCAGCAGCCCCGGGGGGGCGCCCCACGAAGCTTTCTTT	CASSPGGAPHEAFF